The source of this TCR beta chain is a study of patients and donors after allogeneic stem cell transplantation. TCRdb processed the RT-PCR reads anew with MiXCR; each CDR3 protein has one entry. The sample consists of some 87,000 distinct CDR3 sequences, around 48% of them appearing once. V was cut by 6 bases and J by 1 base, with 12 bases left in between. The V gene's germline CDR1 is MNHEY and CDR2 SVGEGT. This CDR3 has 14 amino acids. The TCR comes from a human donor who was either an allogeneic HSCT recipient or a stem cell or donor lymphocyte infusion donor (not recorded which). It is not recorded whose cells these are; they may come from a transplant donor. What was sequenced was blood, either unsorted or a sorted T cell fraction (not recorded which). V usage is TRBV6-2 or TRBV6-3 and J usage is TRBJ1-2, with a tentative D call TRBD1 (6 bases). The CDR3 reads CASSPDRFNYGYTF. The CDR3 DNA is TGTGCCAGCAGCCCGGACAGATTTAACTATGGCTACACCTTC.